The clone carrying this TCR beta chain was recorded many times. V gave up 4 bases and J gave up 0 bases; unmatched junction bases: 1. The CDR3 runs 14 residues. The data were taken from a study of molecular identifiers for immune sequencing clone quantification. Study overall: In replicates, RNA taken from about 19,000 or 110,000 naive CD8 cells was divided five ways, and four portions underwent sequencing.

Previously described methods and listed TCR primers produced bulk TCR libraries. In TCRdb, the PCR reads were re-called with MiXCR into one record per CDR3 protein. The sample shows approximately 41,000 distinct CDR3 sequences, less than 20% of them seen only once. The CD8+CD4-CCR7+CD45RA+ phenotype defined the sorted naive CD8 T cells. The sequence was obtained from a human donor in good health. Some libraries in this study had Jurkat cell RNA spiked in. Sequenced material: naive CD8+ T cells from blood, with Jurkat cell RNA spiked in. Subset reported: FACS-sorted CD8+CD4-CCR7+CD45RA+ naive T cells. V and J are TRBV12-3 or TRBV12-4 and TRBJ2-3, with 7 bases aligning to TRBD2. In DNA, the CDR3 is TGTGCCAGCAGTTCTAGCGGTAGCACAGATACGCAGTATTTT. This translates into CASSSSGSTDTQYF.